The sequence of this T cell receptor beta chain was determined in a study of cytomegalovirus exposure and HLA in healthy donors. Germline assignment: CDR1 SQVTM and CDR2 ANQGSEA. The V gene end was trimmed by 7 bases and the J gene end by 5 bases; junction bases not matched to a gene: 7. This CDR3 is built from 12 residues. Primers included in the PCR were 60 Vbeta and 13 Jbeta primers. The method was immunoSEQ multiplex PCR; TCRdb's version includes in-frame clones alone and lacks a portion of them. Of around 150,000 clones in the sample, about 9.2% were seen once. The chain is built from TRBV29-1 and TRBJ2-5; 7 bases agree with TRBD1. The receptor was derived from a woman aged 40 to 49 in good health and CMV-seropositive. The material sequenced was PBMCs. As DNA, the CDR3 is TGCAGCGCTGGGACAGTCTCGGAGACCCAGTACTTC. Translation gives CSAGTVSETQYF.